The 30 T cell receptor beta chains in this list originate from one sample, sequenced in a study of beta chain features in type 1 diabetes. Reverse transcription of all isolated RNA meant that expressed TCRB transcripts were sequenced. Sequencing was performed with immunoSEQ multiplex PCR; in TCRdb, only in-frame clones are kept and a portion is missing. The data contain nearly 700,000 clones, roughly 13% of them seen just once; the ten biggest clones take up 0.022%. Antigens of these TCRs are unknown. Broader study findings: Moderate but significant shortening of TCRB CDR3s was recorded in all four CD4+ subsets from Type 1 diabetes patients.

Material for sequencing was naive CD4+ T cells from blood. Receptors originate from a man aged 18 to 30 with type 1 diabetes.

This clone was seen more than once but under ten times. The genes are TRBV10-3 and TRBJ1-6, with unresolved D. Trimming took off 2 bases at V and 7 bases at J, with 6 bases between the two ends. This CDR3 has 13 amino acids. Germline CDR1 ENHRY, CDR2 SYGVKD. As DNA, the CDR3 is TGTGCCATCAGTGAGCCGGGGAATTCACCCCTCCACTTT. This sequence encodes CAISEPGNSPLHF.

This clone has just a few counts. The rearrangement links TRBV6-6 to TRBJ2-3, with 7 bases that match TRBD1. There are 15 residues in the CDR3. V shed 0 bases and J 6 bases; nucleotides not matched to a gene: 6. Germline CDR1 MNHNY, CDR2 SVGAGI (reference sequence). CDR3 residues: CASSYSGQFWDTQYF. CDR3 coding DNA: TGTGCCAGCAGTTACTCGGGACAGTTTTGGGATACGCAGTATTTT.

This clone has a handful of counts. The chain combines TRBV5-1 with TRBJ2-7; 9 bases map to TRBD1. V lost 4 bases to trimming and J lost 0 bases; unmatched junction nucleotides: 11. Per the germline V gene, CDR1 is SGHRS and CDR2 is YFSETQ. The CDR3 has 17 amino acids. Here the CDR3 DNA reads TGCGCCAGCAGCCCAACCACCGGGACAGGGACCTCCTACGAGCAGTACTTC. Translation gives CASSPTTGTGTSYEQYF.

The chain couples TRBV4-1 to TRBJ2-7, with D possibly being TRBD1 (6 bases). CDR3 size: 13 residues. CDR1 and CDR2 from the germline V gene are MGHRA and YSYEKL. The V end was cut by 4 bases, the J end by 13 bases, with 20 bases between. The CDR3 reads CASSPQSVGQPYF. The DNA of the CDR3 is TGCGCCAGCAGCCCACAGTCCGTAGGACAGCCATACTTC.

The chain uses TRBV2 and TRBJ2-3; 15 bases agree with TRBD2. V shed 4 bases and J 0 bases; nucleotides not matched to a gene: 5. Germline CDR1 SNHLY, CDR2 FYNNEI. The CDR3 contains 18 residues. For the CDR3, the DNA is TGTGCCAGCAGTGCAGGACTAGCGGGGGGGCCTAGCACAGATACGCAGTATTTT. It translates to CASSAGLAGGPSTDTQYF.

CDR3 nucleotides: TGTGCCACCACCGTGGCAGGGGGCTTCAATCAGCCCCAGCATTTT. It encodes CATTVAGGFNQPQHF. The chain recombines TRBV18 with TRBJ1-5, with 8 bases aligning to TRBD1. Germline loops: CDR1 KGHSH, CDR2 LQKENI. V trimming: 10 bases; J trimming: 3 bases; junction bases outside the gene matches: 11. This CDR3 comprises 15 residues.

The rearrangement joins TRBV11-3 to TRBJ2-5; 12 nucleotides agree with TRBD1. CDR1 is SGHNT, CDR2 YENEEA, per germline. After removal of 5 bases from V and 4 bases from J, the junction contained 8 bases not matched to a gene. The CDR3 loop spans 16 amino acids. Written as DNA, the CDR3 is TGTGCCAGCAGCCGCGCCGGGACAGGGGGCGGAGAGACCCAGTACTTC. It is translated as CASSRAGTGGGETQYF.

This clone was detected only a few times. The chain is built from TRBV19 and TRBJ1-1, with D unclear. CDR1 is LNHDA, CDR2 SQIVND, per germline (reference sequence). V was pared by 4 bases and J by 1 base, with 7 bases between. The CDR3 is 13 residues long. CDR3 loop: CASSNTRNTEAFF. CDR3 DNA sequence: TGTGCCAGTAGTAACACCCGGAACACTGAAGCTTTCTTT.

The genes are TRBV18 and TRBJ1-1; possibly TRBD1 for D (5 bases). The CDR3 extends over 14 amino acids. V was trimmed by 2 bases and J by 4 bases, leaving 11 bases between them. CDR1 is KGHSH and CDR2 is LQKENI in the germline V gene. CDR3 bases: TGTGCCAGCTCACCAGGAGGGGACGGCACTGAAGCTTTCTTT. It yields the protein CASSPGGDGTEAFF.

In this sample, this clone turned up a few times. The V and J genes are TRBV28 and TRBJ2-5; 9 bases are a match to TRBD1. The CDR3 consists of 13 residues. V lost 5 bases and J lost 4; bases outside the gene matches: 2. Per the germline V gene, CDR1 is MDHEN and CDR2 is SYDVKM. The CDR3 region is CASSPTGGETQYF. The CDR3 DNA reads TGTGCCAGCAGTCCGACAGGGGGAGAGACCCAGTACTTC.

This clone was counted a few times. The V call is TRBV2, the J call TRBJ2-5; D gene ambiguous. The CDR3 is 15 amino acids. CDR1 is SNHLY, CDR2 FYNNEI, per germline. The V and J ends lost 0 bases and 5 bases respectively, with 13 bases between them. The CDR3 DNA is TGTGCCAGCAGTGAAGCGCTAGGAGTCCGGGAGACCCAGTACTTC. It specifies CASSEALGVRETQYF.

This clone has more than one count but fewer than ten. The CDR3: CASSLSTGQETQYF. For the CDR3, the DNA is TGTGCCAGCAGCTTATCAACAGGCCAAGAGACCCAGTACTTC. The rearrangement joins TRBV7-8 to TRBJ2-5; perhaps TRBD1 as D (5 bases). V shed 2 bases and J shed 1 base, with 8 bases lying between them. The CDR3 totals 14 residues. Germline V gene lookup returns CDR1 SGHVS and CDR2 FQNEAQ.

The J gene is TRBJ1-2, the V gene TRBV7-2; no clear D gene. The germline CDR1 and CDR2 sequences are SGHTA and FQGNSA. The CDR3 has 14 amino acids. V was cut by 0 bases and J by 2 bases, with 7 bases left in between. The CDR3 bases are TGTGCCAGCAGCTTAGCCGGCAGCAACTATGGCTACACCTTC. Translation: CASSLAGSNYGYTF. The full variable domain, with the rest looked up from reference TRBV7-2 and TRBJ1-2, is GAGVSQSPSNKVTEKGKDVELRCDPISGHTALYWYRQSLGQGLEFLIYFQGNSAPDKSGLPSDRFSAERTGGSVSTLTIQRTQQEDSAVYLCASSLAGSNYGYTFGSGTRLTVV.

This clone was seen a handful of times. This chain joins TRBV18 and TRBJ1-1; D remains ambiguous. V was trimmed by 0 bases and J by 2 bases, leaving 7 bases between them. The CDR3 sequence is 14 residues long. Germline V gene sequence: CDR1 KGHSH, CDR2 LQKENI. The CDR3 reads CASSPPNKNTEAFF. For the CDR3, the DNA is TGTGCCAGCTCACCACCAAACAAAAACACTGAAGCTTTCTTT.

This chain uses TRBV7-9 with TRBJ1-4, with D hard to call. Trimming removed 0 bases from V and 3 bases from J, with 8 bases in between. Germline assignment: CDR1 SEHNR and CDR2 FQNEAQ (reference sequence). This CDR3 spans 15 amino acids. CDR3: CASSLAVSANEKLFF. The DNA of the CDR3 is TGTGCCAGCAGCTTAGCGGTTTCTGCTAATGAAAAACTGTTTTTT.

V is TRBV5-1 and J is TRBJ1-1; perhaps TRBD1 as D (5 bases). Trimming removed 0 bases at V and 3 bases at J, with 12 bases between. The CDR3 runs to 15 residues. Per the germline V gene, CDR1 is SGHRS and CDR2 is YFSETQ. The DNA for the CDR3 is TGCGCCAGCAGCTTGGCCGGAATGGGGGACACTGAAGCTTTCTTT. It encodes CASSLAGMGDTEAFF.

V usage is TRBV15 and J usage is TRBJ2-5; a possible D gene is TRBD2 (6 bases). The V gene's germline CDR1 is LNHNV and CDR2 YYDKDF (reference sequence). The CDR3 totals 14 residues. Trimming took 6 bases from V and 1 from J, leaving 12 bases between them. CDR3 residues: CATRRGGGQETQYF. CDR3 nucleotides: TGTGCCACCAGGCGGGGAGGCGGCCAAGAGACCCAGTACTTC.

There are a few counts of this clone. The V and J genes are TRBV23-1 and TRBJ2-2, with no clear D. TRBV23-1 is sorted into the ORF group, with uncertain function. V gave up 4 bases and J gave up 7 bases, with 13 bases separating them. The length of the CDR3 is 14 residues. The CDR3 sequence: CASSLWGDGGELFF. The CDR3 DNA follows: TGCGCCAGCAGTCTATGGGGTGATGGCGGGGAGCTGTTTTTT.

The chain employs TRBV5-1 and TRBJ1-1; D is uncertain. V was clipped by 1 base and J by 1 base, with 8 bases between them. CDR1 SGHRS and CDR2 YFSETQ come from the germline V gene. This CDR3 comprises 14 residues. The DNA of the CDR3 is TGCGCCAGCAGCTTGCTGGGCCAGAACACTGAAGCTTTCTTT. Translation gives CASSLLGQNTEAFF. Looking up the rest from reference TRBV5-1 and TRBJ1-1 gives the full variable domain: KAGVTQTPRYLIKTRGQQVTLSCSPISGHRSVSWYQQTPGQGLQFLFEYFSETQRNKGNFPGRFSGRQFSNSRSEMNVSTLELGDSALYLCASSLLGQNTEAFFGQGTRLTVV.

This rearrangement joins TRBV2 to TRBJ2-3; 10 bases line up with TRBD2. The V segment lost 6 bases and the J segment 5 bases; nucleotides outside the gene matches: 8. Germline V gene lookup returns CDR1 SNHLY and CDR2 FYNNEI. CDR3 length: 15 amino acids. CDR3 sequence: CASSATSGAVDTQYF. The CDR3 nucleotides read TGTGCCAGCAGCGCTACTAGCGGGGCGGTAGATACGCAGTATTTT.

The V and J genes are TRBV6-5 and TRBJ2-7; 10 bases are shared with TRBD1. Losses at the gene ends were 8 bases for V and 6 bases for J; bases not matched to a gene: 7. This CDR3 is built from 13 residues. CDR1 MNHEY and CDR2 SVGAGI come from the germline V gene. In DNA form, the CDR3 reads TGTGCCAGCGCCGGACAGGGGGTGAGCGAGCAGTACTTC. It translates to CASAGQGVSEQYF.

The chain couples TRBV27 to TRBJ1-1, with a tentative D call TRBD1 (5 bases). Trimming left V 5 bases short and J 1 base short, with 14 bases between. Germline V gene lookup returns CDR1 MNHEY and CDR2 SMNVEV (reference sequence). The CDR3 has 15 residues. The CDR3 spells CASSPSTVGNTEAFF. The CDR3 coding sequence is TGTGCCAGCAGTCCGTCGACAGTTGGGAACACTGAAGCTTTCTTT.

The rearrangement joins TRBV6-5 to TRBJ2-7, with D perhaps assigned TRBD1 or TRBD2 (5 bases each). Germline assignment: CDR1 MNHEY and CDR2 SVGAGI. The V end was cut by 4 bases, the J end by 2 bases, with 15 bases between. The CDR3 spans 15 residues. CDR3 coding DNA: TGTGCCAGCAGTTCCCCTCCTCTGGGGGCCTACGAGCAGTACTTC. Translation gives CASSSPPLGAYEQYF.

This chain connects TRBV20-1 to TRBJ1-1; 11 nucleotides align to TRBD1. The CDR3 contains 11 residues. Germline V CDR1 and CDR2: DFQATT, SNEGSKA (reference sequence). CDR3: CRGQGDTEAFF. CDR3 nucleotides: TGCAGGGGACAGGGGGACACTGAAGCTTTCTTT.

CDR3 nucleotide sequence: TGTGCCAGCAGTTACGGTACCGCAGATACGCAGTATTTT. Amino acids: CASSYGTADTQYF. The J gene is TRBJ2-3, the V gene TRBV6-5; D is undetermined. The V end lost 2 bases, the J end lost 4 bases, and 7 bases lay between the germline ends. Germline values: CDR1 MNHEY, CDR2 SVGAGI. This CDR3 is 13 amino acids long.

The chain recombines TRBV4-2 with TRBJ2-2, with D tentatively TRBD1 (6 bases). Between the trimmed V and J ends, which lost 6 bases and 8 bases, there was a span of 22 bases. The germline gives CDR1 LGHNA, CDR2 YNFKEQ. CDR3 length: 16 residues. CDR3 sequence (DNA): TGTGCCAGCAGGTACAGGGAAACGAACGTCGTGGGGGAGCTGTTTTTT. The encoded protein is CASRYRETNVVGELFF.

CDR3 bases: TGTGCCTGGAGTGTACTGGGACAGGGGGATAAGGGCTACACCTTC. The encoded protein is CAWSVLGQGDKGYTF. The chain joins TRBV30 to TRBJ1-2; 11 nucleotides match TRBD1. Per the germline V gene, CDR1 is GTSNPN and CDR2 is SVGIG (reference sequence). The CDR3 has 15 amino acids. The V and J ends lost 0 bases and 8 bases, in that order; junction bases with no gene match: 8.

This clone was seen a few times. V is TRBV5-1 and J is TRBJ1-1, with unresolved D. Per germline, CDR1 SGHRS and CDR2 YFSETQ. The CDR3 extends over 13 amino acids. Trimming took 4 bases from V and 6 from J, leaving 13 bases between them. The CDR3 DNA follows: TGCGCCAGCAGCGTGGGCAAAGGCGCTGAAGCTTTCTTT. Protein product: CASSVGKGAEAFF.

This clone was counted between two and nine times. The V gene is TRBV5-1, the J gene TRBJ2-1, with D perhaps matching TRBD2 (6 bases). V was cut by 2 bases and J by 6 bases, with 9 bases left in between. Germline CDR1 SGHRS, CDR2 YFSETQ. The CDR3 is 13 amino acids. The CDR3 nucleotides are TGCGCCAGCAGCTTAGGAGGGACCAATGAGCAGTTCTTC. This sequence encodes CASSLGGTNEQFF. The variable domain in full, with the rest retrieved from reference TRBV5-1 and TRBJ2-1, is KAGVTQTPRYLIKTRGQQVTLSCSPISGHRSVSWYQQTPGQGLQFLFEYFSETQRNKGNFPGRFSGRQFSNSRSEMNVSTLELGDSALYLCASSLGGTNEQFFGPGTRLTVL.

This chain connects TRBV19 to TRBJ2-1; TRBD1 matches at 9 bases. There are 14 residues in the CDR3. CDR1 and CDR2 (germline): LNHDA, SQIVND (reference sequence). With 5 bases clipped from V and 12 bases from J, the junction kept 11 bases outside the gene matches. In DNA, the CDR3 is TGTGCCAGTAGTTTCGTCCCGGGACAGGGTCGGCAGTTCTTC. Its protein product is CASSFVPGQGRQFF. Supplemented by reference TRBV19 and TRBJ2-1, the full variable domain reads DGGITQSPKYLFRKEGQNVTLSCEQNLNHDAMYWYRQDPGQGLRLIYYSQIVNDFQKGDIAEGYSVSREKKESFPLTVTSAQKNPTAFYLCASSFVPGQGRQFFGPGTRLTVL.